The sequence of this TCR beta chain was determined in a study of cytomegalovirus exposure and HLA in healthy donors. Across the study: Most donors, 70% to 85% of approximately 400 genotyped, fell in the Caucasian-associated ancestry cluster. Study-wide results and caveats: Earlier analysis found most TCR beta V segments productive about 87% or about 30% of the time. After further analysis at a later stage, 16,951 TCR beta sequences were associated with HLA alleles at 0.05 false discovery rate.

To note about this clone: Its matching antigen is unknown.

This CDR3 is built from 14 residues. Germline V gives CDR1 SGHTA, CDR2 FQGNSA. The V end was cut by 5 bases, the J end by 5 bases, with 15 bases between. Amplification used 60 Vbeta primers and 13 Jbeta primers. Only in-frame clones appear in the TCRdb table, and some are missing; sequencing was by immunoSEQ multiplex PCR. This sample contains 35,000 to 50,000 clones. The sequence was obtained from a male donor in good health and CMV-seronegative. The V and J genes are TRBV7-2 and TRBJ2-5; D possibly corresponds to TRBD2 (5 bases). The material sequenced was PBMCs. The CDR3 reads CASSLGGVAETQYF. The CDR3 DNA reads as TGTGCCAGCAGCCTAGGAGGCGTGGCGGAGACCCAGTACTTC.